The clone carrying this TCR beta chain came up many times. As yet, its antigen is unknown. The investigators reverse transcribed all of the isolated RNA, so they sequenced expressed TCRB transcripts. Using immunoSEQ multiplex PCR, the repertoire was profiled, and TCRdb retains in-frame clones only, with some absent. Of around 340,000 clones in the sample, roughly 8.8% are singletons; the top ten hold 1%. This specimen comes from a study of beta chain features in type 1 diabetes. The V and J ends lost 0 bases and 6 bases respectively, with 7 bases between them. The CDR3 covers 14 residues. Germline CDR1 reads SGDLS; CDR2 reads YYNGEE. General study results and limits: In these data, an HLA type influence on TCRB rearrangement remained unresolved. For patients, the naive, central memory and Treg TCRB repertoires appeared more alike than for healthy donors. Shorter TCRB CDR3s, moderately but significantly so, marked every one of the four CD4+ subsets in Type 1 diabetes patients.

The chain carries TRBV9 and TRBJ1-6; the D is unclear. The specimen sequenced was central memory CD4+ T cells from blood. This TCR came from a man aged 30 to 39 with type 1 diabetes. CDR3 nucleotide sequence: TGTGCCAGCAGCGTAGAGGGCAGTAATTCACCCCTCCACTTT. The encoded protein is CASSVEGSNSPLHF.